This TCR beta chain is from a study of blood T cell repertoires in COVID-19 (TCRdb year 2020). Study-wide context: The collaborator samples originated in the United States, Italy and Spain and spanned the acute and convalescent phases of COVID-19. Nearly every sample came with metadata listing a de-identified subject ID, COVID-19 status, age in years and sex. A freely available public database, intended as a resource for researchers studying the immune response to SARS-CoV-2, is where the repertoires were released. The material from the prospective study consisted of cDNA or gDNA derived from T cells, B-cell-depleted T cells, or PBMCs. Subjects who had been exposed to COVID-19, were actively infected with it, or had recovered from it provided the deeply sampled blood TCRbeta repertoires that made up the dataset. HLA class I and class II types, where available, came from metadata supplied by the sample provider rather than from assay-based typing. The samples were drawn from two sources: the first 160 participants of the ongoing ImmuneRACE study, and some 1,300 subjects contributed by 6 global collaborators. Here is what the overall study found, with its caveats: The amount of clinical and demographic metadata varied by source and participant and was provided uncurated.

The immunoSEQ Assay, a bias-controlled multiplex PCR, was used to amplify TCRbeta CDR3 regions from genomic DNA. The paper's data handling went like this. Within the assay, amplification of reference gene primers was used to estimate how many nucleated cells each sample contained. To quantify the absolute abundance of each unique TCRbeta CDR3 rearrangement, sequence reads were collapsed and filtered. For each sample, productive Simpson clonality was calculated as the square root of Simpson's diversity index across productive rearrangements. The clones in this table, taken by TCRdb from immuneACCESS, are in-frame only. Not every clone is retained; where verified, under half of the shortfall comes from an unresolved V gene, and the cause of the rest is unknown. V and J calls plus clone size are reproduced from that table; the DNA served to infer D and trimming. The sample yields more than 80,000 clones; roughly 88% were counted once. The top ten clones comprise approximately 2.8% of the sample.

CDR1 and CDR2 are read off the germline V gene as SGHRS and YFSETQ. CDR3 length: 15 amino acids, cysteine to phenylalanine. Of the read, only the CDR3 DNA is kept; its 45 bases are in frame from base 1. Trimming at the junction amounts to 4 bases on V and 2 bases on J, and the germline ends lie 16 bases apart. Concerning this clone: Its recognized antigen is unknown. Base qualities are not at hand, and no much larger clone is one base apart.

In Seattle, one collaborating source enrolled patients while the infection was active and tracked those patients longitudinally over the course of disease. The collaborating institutions used their own protocols to collect whole blood in K2EDTA tubes. For TCRbeta analysis, collaborators shipped samples as frozen whole blood, isolated PBMCs, or DNA extracted from either of those sample types. In this chain, TRBV5-1 is recombined with TRBJ2-7, with a tentative D gene TRBD2 over 6 matching bases. This clonotype was sampled from a woman older than 75 with COVID-19, enrolled during active disease. Sequencing was performed on peripheral blood. The DNA is TGCGCCAGCAGCCCCGCGGAGGGCCGAGCCTACGAGCAGTACTTC. It encodes CASSPAEGRAYEQYF.